This note documents a single T cell receptor beta chain sequence. The antigen remains undetermined. The CDR3 is 15 residues long. The germline gives CDR1 SGHRS, CDR2 YFSETQ. The V segment lost 0 bases and the J segment 4 bases; nucleotides outside the gene matches: 6. The data are from a study of cytomegalovirus exposure and HLA in healthy donors. Study-wide points: Indistinguishability led to the exclusion of some V segments, TRBV6-2 and TRBV6-3 included. Cytomegalovirus-associated TCR beta chains were listed, numbering around 150.

This PCR relied on a set of 60 Vbeta primers and 13 Jbeta primers. Produced via immunoSEQ multiplex PCR; TCRdb's table is partial and in-frame only. The sample yields 85,000 to 130,000 clones, approximately 70% seen once. The sequenced sample consisted of PBMCs. This chain joins TRBV5-1 and TRBJ2-5; TRBD2 matches at 7 bases. This receptor was obtained from a woman between 18 and 30 years old in good health and CMV-seropositive. The CDR3 sequence is CASSLGAGDVETQYF. The CDR3 DNA reads TGCGCCAGCAGCTTGGGGGCGGGGGACGTAGAGACCCAGTACTTC.